A selection of T cell receptor beta chains follows, all from one sample in a study of shared clonotypes between healthy human individuals. Method: immunoSEQ multiplex PCR; TCRdb's copy keeps in-frame clones and lacks some. The data contain around 1.6 million clones, nearly 99% of them seen just once; the ten biggest clones take up roughly 0.42%. The sequencing input was naive CD4+ T cells sorted from blood. These receptors all come from a young man in good health. The CDR3 runs from the conserved cysteine through the conserved F or W. A D gene is named only where the DNA matches it firmly. For some rows the clone size is stated as once, few or many, or as a class when expanded; others skip it.

TRBD2	TRBV11-2	.	TRBJ2-5	CASSLDRTSGTLQETQYF	TGTGCCAGCAGCTTAGATCGGACTAGCGGGACCCTCCAAGAGACCCAGTACTTC
.	TRBV27	.	TRBJ2-1	CASSARDPWTYNEQFF	TGTGCCAGCAGTGCACGGGATCCCTGGACCTACAATGAGCAGTTCTTC
.	TRBV28	once	TRBJ2-2	CASSLRFRGELFF	TGTGCCAGCAGTTTACGGTTCCGCGGGGAGCTGTTTTTT
TRBD2	TRBV9	once	TRBJ2-1	CASSVDRGLQPNEQFF	TGTGCCAGCAGCGTGGACCGGGGACTACAACCGAATGAGCAGTTCTTC
.	TRBV2	.	TRBJ1-5	CASSVRVNQPQHF	TGTGCCAGCAGTGTCAGAGTAAATCAGCCCCAGCATTTT
TRBD1	TRBV5-4	.	TRBJ2-5	CASSQPPGQKETQYF	TGTGCCAGCAGTCAACCCCCGGGACAGAAAGAGACCCAGTACTTC
TRBD2	TRBV28	.	TRBJ2-2	CASSFGLAANTGELFF	TGTGCCAGCAGTTTCGGACTAGCGGCTAACACCGGGGAGCTGTTTTTT
.	TRBV2	.	TRBJ2-5	CASRPPETQYF	TGTGCCAGCAGACCCCCGGAGACCCAGTACTTC
.	TRBV28	once	TRBJ2-7	CASSSFPSGAYEQYF	TGTGCCAGCAGTTCCTTCCCCAGCGGAGCATACGAGCAGTACTTC
.	TRBV27	.	TRBJ1-4	CASSPNMIPGEKLFF	TGTGCCAGCAGTCCAAACATGATCCCGGGAGAAAAACTGTTTTTT
TRBD2	TRBV9	.	TRBJ2-3	CASSVAPTSGTGTDTQYF	TGTGCCAGCAGCGTAGCTCCGACTAGCGGGACAGGCACAGATACGCAGTATTTT
TRBD2	TRBV5-1	.	TRBJ2-2	CASSSDPGGITGELFF	TGCGCCAGCAGCTCGGATCCGGGAGGTATCACCGGGGAGCTGTTTTTT
.	TRBV2	.	TRBJ1-2	CALNGLYGYTF	TGTGCCCTTAACGGCCTCTATGGCTACACCTTC
.	TRBV5-1	.	TRBJ2-5	CASSGIETQYF	TGCGCCAGCAGCGGGATTGAGACCCAGTACTTC
.	TRBV4-3	.	TRBJ2-1	CASSQDNEWRNEQFF	TGCGCCAGCAGCCAAGACAATGAGTGGAGGAATGAGCAGTTCTTC
.	TRBV7-3	.	TRBJ2-3	CASSYSTDTQYF	TGTGCCAGCAGCTATAGCACAGATACGCAGTATTTT
.	TRBV6-1	.	TRBJ2-7	CASSEATVYEQYF	TGTGCCAGCAGTGAAGCGACAGTCTACGAGCAGTACTTC
.	TRBV7-9	.	TRBJ2-5	CASSSSGRKGETQYF	TGTGCCAGCAGCTCGTCTGGACGCAAGGGTGAGACCCAGTACTTC
.	TRBV30	.	TRBJ2-7	CAWSVKAVYEQYF	TGTGCCTGGAGTGTAAAAGCGGTGTACGAGCAGTACTTC
.	TRBV28	.	TRBJ1-4	CATQNRPVGTLYF	TGTGCCACCCAAAATCGTCCTGTTGGTACCCTCTATTTT
TRBD1	TRBV27	.	TRBJ1-2	CASSSQRHTTGSRGYGYTF	TGTGCCAGCAGTTCCCAACGCCACACGACAGGGAGTCGAGGCTATGGCTACACCTTC
.	TRBV5-1	.	TRBJ2-2	CASSRTASNTGELFF	TGCGCCAGCAGCCGGACAGCGTCGAACACCGGGGAGCTGTTTTTT
.	TRBV5-6	.	TRBJ2-1	CASSPAGPWDQQFF	TGTGCCAGCAGCCCAGCGGGCCCCTGGGATCAGCAGTTCTTC
.	TRBV5-1	.	TRBJ2-7	CASSLGGRTSSEQYF	TGCGCCAGCAGCTTGGGGGGGAGGACAAGCTCCGAGCAGTACTTC
.	TRBV9	.	TRBJ1-5	CASSVEVFGPQHF	TGTGCCAGCAGCGTAGAGGTTTTTGGGCCCCAGCATTTT
.	TRBV19	.	TRBJ2-1	CASIGGFNEQFF	TGTGCCAGTATTGGGGGCTTCAATGAGCAGTTCTTC
.	TRBV4-3	.	TRBJ2-2	CASSQETRRTGELFF	TGCGCCAGCAGCCAAGAGACGCGGCGGACCGGGGAGCTGTTTTTT
.	TRBV10-1	.	TRBJ2-1	CASSESRDGNYNEQFF	TGCGCCAGCAGTGAGTCAAGGGACGGTAACTACAATGAGCAGTTCTTC
.	TRBV30	.	TRBJ1-3	CAWRGRAGNTGNTIYF	TGTGCCTGGAGGGGGCGGGCAGGGAACACTGGAAACACCATATATTTT
TRBD1	TRBV29-1	.	TRBJ1-2	CSVEGQGNYGYTF	TGCAGCGTTGAGGGACAGGGAAACTATGGCTACACCTTC
TRBD1	TRBV7-2	.	TRBJ2-1	CASSYRDRGYNEQFF	TGTGCCAGCAGCTACCGGGACAGGGGGTACAATGAGCAGTTCTTC
.	TRBV5-1	.	TRBJ1-2	CASSLVGLSGYTF	TGCGCCAGCAGCTTGGTAGGGTTGTCTGGCTACACCTTC
.	TRBV7-7	.	TRBJ1-1	CASSLVTGSEAFF	TGTGCCAGCAGCTTAGTCACAGGGTCTGAAGCTTTCTTT
.	TRBV7-2	.	TRBJ1-1	CASSSAPGAPNTEAFF	TGTGCCAGCAGCTCAGCCCCGGGGGCACCGAACACTGAAGCTTTCTTT
TRBD1	TRBV28	.	TRBJ1-1	CASSPSGTGSEAFF	TGTGCCAGCAGTCCGTCGGGGACAGGCAGTGAAGCTTTCTTT
TRBD1	TRBV14	.	TRBJ2-1	CASSQRQGTYNEQFF	TGTGCCAGCAGCCAGAGACAGGGAACCTACAATGAGCAGTTCTTC
TRBD1	TRBV25-1	.	TRBJ1-2	CASSELETGDGYTF	TGTGCCAGCAGTGAATTAGAGACAGGGGATGGCTACACCTTC
.	TRBV11-3	.	TRBJ2-1	CASSLDSPDEQFF	TGTGCCAGCAGCTTAGATAGCCCGGATGAGCAGTTCTTC
TRBD1	TRBV28	.	TRBJ2-2	CASTGGFRTGELFF	TGTGCCAGTACAGGGGGCTTCAGGACCGGGGAGCTGTTTTTT
TRBD2	TRBV9	.	TRBJ2-2	CASSAHVAGNTGELFF	TGTGCCAGCAGCGCACATGTAGCGGGAAACACCGGGGAGCTGTTTTTT
TRBD1	TRBV7-6	.	TRBJ1-2	CASSLAPSGQGIGYTF	TGTGCCAGCAGCTTAGCCCCTTCGGGACAGGGGATTGGCTACACCTTC
.	TRBV28	once	TRBJ2-5	CASSAYTPGKETQYF	TGTGCCAGCAGTGCCTATACACCAGGGAAAGAGACCCAGTACTTC
.	TRBV6-4	.	TRBJ1-2	CASRDTHGGYTF	TGTGCCAGCAGGGACACGCATGGTGGCTACACCTTC
TRBD2	TRBV5-1	.	TRBJ2-5	CASSFAGGRLLETQYF	TGCGCCAGCAGCTTTGCGGGAGGACGTTTATTGGAGACCCAGTACTTC
.	TRBV9	.	TRBJ1-2	CASSVHRNYGYTF	TGTGCCAGCAGCGTCCACCGTAACTATGGCTACACCTTC
.	TRBV29-1	.	TRBJ2-1	CSVGQATGQFF	TGCAGCGTTGGACAGGCAACAGGTCAGTTCTTC
.	TRBV6-9	.	TRBJ1-5	CATCRDTQDSNQPQHF	TGTGCCACCTGTAGGGACACTCAGGATAGCAATCAGCCCCAGCATTTT
.	TRBV10-3	.	TRBJ1-1	CAISGRTGGGFNTEAFF	TGTGCCATCAGTGGGCGGACGGGGGGAGGGTTTAACACTGAAGCTTTCTTT
TRBD2	TRBV18	.	TRBJ2-7	CASSPPSSGRAYEQYF	TGTGCCAGCTCACCTCCCTCTAGCGGGAGGGCCTACGAGCAGTACTTC
TRBD2	TRBV7-9	.	TRBJ2-1	CASIPSGRALEEQFF	TGTGCCAGCATCCCTAGCGGGAGGGCCTTAGAGGAGCAGTTCTTC
TRBD2	TRBV5-1	.	TRBJ2-7	CASSPGLAGGWEQYF	TGCGCCAGCAGCCCCGGACTAGCGGGAGGGTGGGAGCAGTACTTC
.	TRBV28	once	TRBJ2-7	CASSQIQGGRYEQYF	TGTGCCAGTTCTCAAATCCAGGGGGGCCGGTACGAGCAGTACTTC
.	TRBV5-6	.	TRBJ1-4	CASSSLGGGEEKLFF	TGTGCCAGCAGCTCCCTCGGAGGGGGGGAGGAAAAACTGTTTTTT
.	TRBV5-1	.	TRBJ1-4	CASSLQGTTNEKLFF	TGCGCCAGCAGCTTGCAGGGGACAACTAATGAAAAACTGTTTTTT
.	TRBV4-3	.	TRBJ2-3	CASSQDRSKQPSTDTQYF	TGCGCCAGCAGCCAAGATCGCTCCAAACAACCTAGCACAGATACGCAGTATTTT